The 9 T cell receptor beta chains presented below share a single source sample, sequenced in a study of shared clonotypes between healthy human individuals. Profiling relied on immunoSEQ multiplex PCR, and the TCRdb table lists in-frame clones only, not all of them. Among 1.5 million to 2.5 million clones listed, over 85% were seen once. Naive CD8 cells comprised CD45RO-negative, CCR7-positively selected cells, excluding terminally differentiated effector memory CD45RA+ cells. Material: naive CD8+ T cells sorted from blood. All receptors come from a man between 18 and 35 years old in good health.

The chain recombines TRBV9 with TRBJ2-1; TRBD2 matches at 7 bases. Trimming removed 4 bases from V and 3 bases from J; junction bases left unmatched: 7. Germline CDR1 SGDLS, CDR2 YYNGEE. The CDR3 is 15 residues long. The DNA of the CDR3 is TGTGCCAGCAGCCCTAGCGGAGACAACTACAATGAGCAGTTCTTC. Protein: CASSPSGDNYNEQFF.

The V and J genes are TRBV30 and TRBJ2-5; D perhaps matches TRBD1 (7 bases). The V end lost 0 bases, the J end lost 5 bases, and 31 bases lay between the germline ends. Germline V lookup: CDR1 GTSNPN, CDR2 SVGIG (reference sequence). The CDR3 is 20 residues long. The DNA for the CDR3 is TGTGCCTGGAGTGTGTCGGATGAAACCGGGACTCCCTGGGGACAGGAGACCCAGTACTTC. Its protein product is CAWSVSDETGTPWGQETQYF.

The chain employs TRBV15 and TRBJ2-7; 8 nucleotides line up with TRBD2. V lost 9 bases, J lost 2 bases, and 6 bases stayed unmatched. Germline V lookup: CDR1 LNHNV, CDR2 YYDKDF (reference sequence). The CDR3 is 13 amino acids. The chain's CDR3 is CATSGEGPYEQYF. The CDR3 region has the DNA TGTGCCACTAGCGGGGAGGGGCCCTACGAGCAGTACTTC. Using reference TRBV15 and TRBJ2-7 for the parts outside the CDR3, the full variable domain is DAMVIQNPRYQVTQFGKPVTLSCSQTLNHNVMYWYQQKSSQAPKLLFHYYDKDFNNEADTPDNFQSRRPNTSFCFLDIRSPGLGDTAMYLCATSGEGPYEQYFGPGTRLTVT.

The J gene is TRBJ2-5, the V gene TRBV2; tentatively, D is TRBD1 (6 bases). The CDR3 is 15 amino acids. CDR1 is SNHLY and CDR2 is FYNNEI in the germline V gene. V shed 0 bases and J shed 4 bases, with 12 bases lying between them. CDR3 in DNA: TGTGCCAGCAGTGAAGCGCTTTGGGGGCGAGAGACCCAGTACTTC. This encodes CASSEALWGRETQYF.

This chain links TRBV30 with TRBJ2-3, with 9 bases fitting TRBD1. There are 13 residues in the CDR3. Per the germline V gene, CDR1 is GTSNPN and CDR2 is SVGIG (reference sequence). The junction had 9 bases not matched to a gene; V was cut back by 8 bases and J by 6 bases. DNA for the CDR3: TGTGCCGGAACAGGGGGCCAGGGGGATACGCAGTATTTT. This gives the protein CAGTGGQGDTQYF. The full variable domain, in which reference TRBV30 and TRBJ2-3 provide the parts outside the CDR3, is SQTIHQWPATLVQPVGSPLSLECTVEGTSNPNLYWYRQAAGRGLQLLFYSVGIGQISSEVPQNLSASRPQDRQFILSSKKLLLSDSGFYLCAGTGGQGDTQYFGPGTRLTVL.

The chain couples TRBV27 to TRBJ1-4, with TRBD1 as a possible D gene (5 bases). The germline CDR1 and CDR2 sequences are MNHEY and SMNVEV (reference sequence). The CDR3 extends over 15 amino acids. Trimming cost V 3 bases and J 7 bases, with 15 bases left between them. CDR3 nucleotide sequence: TGTGCCAGCAGTTTGGGGGGGGGAGCGGGTGAAAAACTGTTTTTT. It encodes CASSLGGGAGEKLFF.

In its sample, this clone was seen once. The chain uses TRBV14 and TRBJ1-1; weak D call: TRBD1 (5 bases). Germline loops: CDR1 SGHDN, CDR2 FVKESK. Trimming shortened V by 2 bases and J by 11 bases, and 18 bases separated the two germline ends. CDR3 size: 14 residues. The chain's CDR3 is CASSQIGVTLPAFF. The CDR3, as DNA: TGTGCCAGCAGCCAAATAGGGGTGACCCTCCCGGCTTTCTTT.

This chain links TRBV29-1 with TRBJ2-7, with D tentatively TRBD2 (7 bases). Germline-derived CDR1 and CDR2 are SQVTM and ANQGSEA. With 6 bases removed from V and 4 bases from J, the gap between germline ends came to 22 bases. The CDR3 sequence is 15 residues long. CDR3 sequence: CSVGGASPFPYEQYF. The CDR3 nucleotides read TGCAGCGTAGGGGGGGCGAGTCCTTTTCCATACGAGCAGTACTTC.

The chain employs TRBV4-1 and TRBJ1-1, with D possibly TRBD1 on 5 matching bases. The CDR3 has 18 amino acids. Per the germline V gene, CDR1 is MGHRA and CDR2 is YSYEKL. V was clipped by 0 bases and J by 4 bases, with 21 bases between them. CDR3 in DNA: TGCGCCAGCAGCCAAGAGTCGGGGGTTTTGGGCGAATCCACTGAAGCTTTCTTT. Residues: CASSQESGVLGESTEAFF.